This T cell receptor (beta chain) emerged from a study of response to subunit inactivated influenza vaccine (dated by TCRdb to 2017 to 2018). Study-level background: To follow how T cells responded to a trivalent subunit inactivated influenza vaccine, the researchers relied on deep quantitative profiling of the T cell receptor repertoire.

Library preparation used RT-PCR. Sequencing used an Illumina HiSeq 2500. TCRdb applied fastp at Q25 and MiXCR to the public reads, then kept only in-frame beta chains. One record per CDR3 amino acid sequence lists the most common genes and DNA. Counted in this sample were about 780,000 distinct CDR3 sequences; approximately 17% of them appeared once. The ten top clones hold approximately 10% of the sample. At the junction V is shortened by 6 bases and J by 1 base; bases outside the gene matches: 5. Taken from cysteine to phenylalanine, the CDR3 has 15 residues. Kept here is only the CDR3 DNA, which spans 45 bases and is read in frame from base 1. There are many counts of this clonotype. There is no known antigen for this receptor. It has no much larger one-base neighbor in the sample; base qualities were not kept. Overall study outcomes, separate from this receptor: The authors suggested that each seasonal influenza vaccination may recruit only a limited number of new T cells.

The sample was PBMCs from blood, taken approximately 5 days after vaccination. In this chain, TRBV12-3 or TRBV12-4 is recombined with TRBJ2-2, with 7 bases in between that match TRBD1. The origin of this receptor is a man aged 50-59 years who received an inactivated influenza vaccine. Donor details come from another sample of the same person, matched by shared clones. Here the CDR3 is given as CASSRQGLNTGELFF. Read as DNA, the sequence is TGTGCCAGCAGCAGACAGGGCTTGAACACCGGGGAGCTGTTTTTT.